These 11 T cell receptor beta chains were sequenced from one sample in a study of Tregs in tolerant kidney transplant recipients. Here immunoSEQ multiplex PCR was the method, and the copy in TCRdb shows in-frame clones only, minus some. The sample has about 240,000 clones; approximately 83% are singletons. Sequencing input: CD4+ T cells from blood. Receptor source: a human donor in good health.

The gene calls are TRBV15 and TRBJ1-2; no definite D call. The CDR3 consists of 14 residues. The germline V gene encodes CDR1 LNHNV and CDR2 YYDKDF (reference sequence). Trimming stripped 0 bases from V and 4 bases from J, with 9 bases between. The CDR3 here is CATSRERLSYGYTF. DNA of the CDR3: TGTGCCACCAGCAGAGAACGACTTAGCTATGGCTACACCTTC.

The gene calls are TRBV5-1 and TRBJ1-6, with 7 bases matching TRBD1. CDR1 SGHRS and CDR2 YFSETQ come from the germline V gene. Trimming removed 4 bases from V and 1 base from J; junction bases left unmatched: 8. The CDR3 consists of 17 residues. The CDR3 sequence is CASSREGGMSYNSPLHF. The CDR3 region has the DNA TGCGCCAGCAGCAGGGAAGGGGGCATGTCCTATAATTCACCCCTCCACTTT.

The chain uses TRBV5-1 and TRBJ1-5; 9 nucleotides match TRBD1. The CDR3 totals 16 residues. The V gene end was trimmed by 4 bases and the J gene end by 0 bases; junction bases not matched to a gene: 5. Germline V gene sequence: CDR1 SGHRS, CDR2 YFSETQ. The CDR3 reads CASSPGQGNSNQPQHF. CDR3 nucleotides: TGCGCCAGCAGCCCCGGACAGGGGAATAGCAATCAGCCCCAGCATTTT.

The chain employs TRBV10-3 and TRBJ2-3; 13 positions agree with TRBD2. The J segment lost 6 bases and the V segment lost 10 bases, leaving 7 bases of the junction unmatched. CDR1 is ENHRY, CDR2 SYGVKD, per germline. The CDR3 consists of 14 residues. Here the CDR3 reads CATGSLAGGDTQYF. In nucleotides, the CDR3 is TGTGCCACCGGGTCACTAGCGGGGGGGGATACGCAGTATTTT.

The rearrangement uses TRBV5-1 and TRBJ2-3, with a possible D match to TRBD2 (6 bases). CDR1 and CDR2 (germline): SGHRS, YFSETQ. V dropped 3 bases and J dropped 8 bases, with 10 bases sitting between them. The CDR3 sequence is 12 residues long. The CDR3 DNA follows: TGCGCCAGCAGCTACGGACTAACTACGCAGTATTTT. This encodes CASSYGLTTQYF.

In regard to this clone: One end of the junction fails to match germline, which may point to a read error. The V and J genes are TRBV6-5 and TRBJ2-1; perhaps TRBD2 as D (5 bases). This CDR3 spans 14 amino acids. The germline gives CDR1 MNHEY, CDR2 SVGAGI. CDR3 region: CVSSSTRKHNEQFF. The CDR3, as DNA: TGTGTCAGCAGTTCCACTAGGAAACACAATGAGCAGTTCTTC.

The rearrangement links TRBV19 to TRBJ2-7, with D perhaps matching TRBD1 (6 bases). The V gene lost 10 bases and the J gene lost 2 bases, with 21 bases spanning the gap. Per the germline V gene, CDR1 is LNHDA and CDR2 is SQIVND (reference sequence). CDR3 length: 15 residues. CDR3 DNA: TGTGCCACTCGGCGGACCTTGGGGGACACCTACGAGCAGTACTTC. It specifies CATRRTLGDTYEQYF.

The CDR3 DNA is TGCGCCAGCAGCTTGCCAGGATCGGGGCCCGGCTACACCTTC. It yields the protein CASSLPGSGPGYTF. The chain joins TRBV5-1 to TRBJ1-2; a weak D match, TRBD1 (5 bases). The CDR3 has 14 amino acids. Trimming took 1 base from V and 8 from J, leaving 15 bases between them. Germline values: CDR1 SGHRS, CDR2 YFSETQ.

This clone was counted between two and nine times. The CDR3 DNA is TGTGCCAGCAGCGACGGGACAGGGGGCACAGATACGCAGTATTTT. Protein product: CASSDGTGGTDTQYF. This sequence joins TRBV5-6 and TRBJ2-3; 10 nucleotides line up with TRBD1. Trimming took 4 bases from V and 1 from J; bases not matched to a gene: 3. The CDR3 covers 15 residues. The germline CDR1 and CDR2 sequences are SGHDT and YYEEEE.

The chain is built from TRBV25-1 and TRBJ1-1; D gene ambiguous. Germline CDR1 is MGHDK and CDR2 is SYGVNS. The CDR3 length is 13 residues. The ends were cut back, 6 bases at V and 1 base at J, with 9 bases in the middle. DNA of the CDR3: TGTGCCAGCAGCTTTATGGAGAACACTGAAGCTTTCTTT. Its translation is CASSFMENTEAFF.

The rearrangement joins TRBV9 to TRBJ2-7; perhaps TRBD1 as D (6 bases). Trimming shortened V by 0 bases and J by 0 bases, and 10 bases separated the two germline ends. Germline CDR1 is SGDLS and CDR2 is YYNGEE. The CDR3 has 15 amino acids. DNA for the CDR3: TGTGCCAGCAGCGTAGGTCAGGGGCCCTCCTACGAGCAGTACTTC. This translates into CASSVGQGPSYEQYF. The entire variable domain, with the rest obtained from reference TRBV9 and TRBJ2-7, is as follows: DSGVTQTPKHLITATGQRVTLRCSPRSGDLSVYWYQQSLDQGLQFLIQYYNGEERAKGNILERFSAQQFPDLHSELNLSSLELGDSALYFCASSVGQGPSYEQYFGPGTRLTVT.